Presented here are 31 T cell receptor beta chains from one specimen sequenced in a study of blood T cell repertoires in COVID-19. Profiling relied on immunoSEQ multiplex PCR, and the TCRdb table lists in-frame clones only, not all of them. This sample has over 250,000 clones, with less than 85% found just once. What was sequenced was peripheral blood. The source of these receptors is a human donor with COVID-19, enrolled during active disease. The donor label of this sample is uncertain.

The chain is built from TRBV19 and TRBJ1-5; D remains ambiguous. Germline V gene sequence: CDR1 LNHDA, CDR2 SQIVND (reference sequence). The CDR3 totals 13 residues. V gave up 3 bases and J gave up 6 bases, with 9 bases separating them. The CDR3 DNA reads as TGTGCCAGTAGTATGGAGGGATTTCAGCCCCAGCATTTT. Its translation is CASSMEGFQPQHF. Combining the CDR3 with reference TRBV19 and TRBJ1-5 gives the whole variable domain DGGITQSPKYLFRKEGQNVTLSCEQNLNHDAMYWYRQDPGQGLRLIYYSQIVNDFQKGDIAEGYSVSREKKESFPLTVTSAQKNPTAFYLCASSMEGFQPQHFGDGTRLSIL.

V and J are TRBV5-1 and TRBJ2-3; TRBD1 matches at 7 bases. Germline V lookup: CDR1 SGHRS, CDR2 YFSETQ. J lost 0 bases, V lost 1 base, and 5 bases had no gene match. The CDR3 is made up of 16 amino acids. CDR3 region: CASSLLDRRSTDTQYF. CDR3 nucleotides: TGCGCCAGCAGCTTGCTGGACAGGAGAAGCACAGATACGCAGTATTTT.

The V call is TRBV29-1, the J call TRBJ1-1; 10 bases align to TRBD1. The CDR3 sequence is 13 residues long. Germline loops: CDR1 SQVTM, CDR2 ANQGSEA. Trimming cost V 2 bases and J 10 bases; bases outside gene matches: 7. The CDR3 is CSVELRRDRGAFF. CDR3 DNA sequence: TGCAGCGTTGAACTACGCCGGGACAGGGGAGCTTTCTTT.

The chain uses TRBV28 and TRBJ1-5; D unresolved. CDR3 length equals 13 residues. Germline CDR1 is MDHEN and CDR2 is SYDVKM. V lost 2 bases, J lost 6 bases, and 8 bases lay in between. CDR3 amino acids: CASSLVGSQPQHF. The DNA for the CDR3 is TGTGCCAGCAGTTTAGTGGGGAGTCAGCCCCAGCATTTT.

CDR3 residues: CASRPQRGYQETQYF. As DNA, the CDR3 is TGTGCCAGCCGACCGCAGCGGGGGTACCAAGAGACCCAGTACTTC. V and J are TRBV2 and TRBJ2-5; 8 bases agree with TRBD2. V was pared by 8 bases and J by 0 bases, with 8 bases of the junction left unmatched. The V gene's germline CDR1 is SNHLY and CDR2 FYNNEI. The CDR3 sequence is 15 residues long.

This chain links TRBV19 with TRBJ2-3; 13 bases are a match to TRBD2. The CDR3 has 15 residues. With V trimmed by 6 bases and J by 5 bases, 5 bases remained unmatched. Per the germline V gene, CDR1 is LNHDA and CDR2 is SQIVND (reference sequence). The CDR3, as DNA: TGTGCCAGTAGAGGACTAGCGGGAGCCGTAGATACGCAGTATTTT. It translates to CASRGLAGAVDTQYF.

The chain employs TRBV25-1 and TRBJ1-2, with 8 nucleotides matching TRBD1. V shed 1 base and J 5 bases; nucleotides not matched to a gene: 12. Germline V gives CDR1 MGHDK, CDR2 SYGVNS. This CDR3 is 17 amino acids long. In DNA, the CDR3 is TGTGCCAGCAGTGAATTCTTTCCGGGACAGGCTTCTTATGGCTACACCTTC. It translates to CASSEFFPGQASYGYTF.

This clone has a single count. This chain connects TRBV6-5 to TRBJ2-1; 13 positions agree with TRBD2. Germline V gene lookup returns CDR1 MNHEY and CDR2 SVGAGI. The CDR3 loop spans 14 amino acids. Unmatched junction bases numbered 3, after V lost 4 bases and J lost 9 bases. The CDR3 is CASSWTSGSGEQFF. Written as DNA, the CDR3 is TGTGCCAGCAGTTGGACTAGCGGGAGTGGTGAGCAGTTCTTC.

DNA of the CDR3: TGTGCCAGCAGTTTAATCGGACAGGGCCTTTACGAGCAGTACTTC. Translated: CASSLIGQGLYEQYF. The chain uses TRBV28 and TRBJ2-7, with 8 nucleotides matching TRBD1. V lost 2 bases, J lost 4 bases, and 7 bases stayed unmatched. The CDR3 has 15 residues. Germline-derived CDR1 and CDR2 are MDHEN and SYDVKM.

J is TRBJ1-1 and V is TRBV29-1, with D unclear. V was cut by 5 bases and J by 0 bases, with 10 bases left in between. Germline assignment: CDR1 SQVTM and CDR2 ANQGSEA. CDR3 size: 13 residues. In DNA, the CDR3 is TGCAGCGTTATGACGGGGATGAACACTGAAGCTTTCTTT. Its protein product is CSVMTGMNTEAFF.

The chain recombines TRBV28 with TRBJ2-3, with D unclear. Trimming pared 4 bases from V and 4 bases from J, leaving 6 bases between. Germline V gene data show CDR1 as MDHEN and CDR2 as SYDVKM. This CDR3 has 12 residues. The CDR3 sequence: CASSSLPDTQYF. In DNA, the CDR3 is TGTGCCAGCAGTTCCCTCCCAGATACGCAGTATTTT.

The chain has TRBV18 and TRBJ1-1, with TRBD1 matching 8 bases. This CDR3 has 14 residues. CDR1 is KGHSH and CDR2 is LQKENI in the germline V gene. The junction had 6 bases not matched to a gene; V was cut back by 6 bases and J by 3 bases. The CDR3: CASSRQGMDTEAFF. DNA for the CDR3: TGTGCCAGCTCGAGACAGGGGATGGACACTGAAGCTTTCTTT.

The V call is TRBV6-2 or TRBV6-3, the J call TRBJ2-7; D is unclear. Trimming cost V 6 bases and J 3 bases, with 6 bases left between them. This CDR3 region has 11 residues. Germline-derived CDR1 and CDR2 are MNHEY and SVGEGT. The DNA for the CDR3 is TGTGCCAGCAGCTCTCTCTACGAGCAGTACTTC. It codes for CASSSLYEQYF.

The V gene is TRBV9, the J gene TRBJ2-2; TRBD1 matches 11 bases. V gave up 0 bases and J gave up 4 bases; unmatched junction bases: 8. This CDR3 spans 18 amino acids. Germline V gene lookup returns CDR1 SGDLS and CDR2 YYNGEE. The CDR3 DNA reads as TGTGCCAGCAGCGTAGAGGTTCTGGGGACAGGGGGCACCGGGGAGCTGTTTTTT. Encoded protein: CASSVEVLGTGGTGELFF.

J is TRBJ2-7 and V is TRBV19; D is uncertain. The V and J ends lost 1 base and 5 bases respectively, with 12 bases between them. Germline assignment: CDR1 LNHDA and CDR2 SQIVND (reference sequence). The CDR3 length is 14 residues. For the CDR3, the DNA is TGTGCCAGTAGTATAGCGAGTGTTTCGGACGAGCAGTACTTC. Translation: CASSIASVSDEQYF.

This chain connects TRBV18 to TRBJ2-7, with D possibly TRBD2 on 5 matching bases. Germline-derived CDR1 and CDR2 are KGHSH and LQKENI. The CDR3 loop spans 14 amino acids. With 8 bases removed from V and 4 bases from J, the gap between germline ends came to 18 bases. CDR3 amino acids: CASAPWPGRYEQYF. In nucleotides, the CDR3 is TGTGCCAGCGCCCCGTGGCCGGGAAGGTACGAGCAGTACTTC.

This chain joins TRBV2 and TRBJ1-6; maybe TRBD1 (5 bases). Germline CDR1 and CDR2: SNHLY and FYNNEI. This CDR3 is 16 amino acids long. Trimming removed 4 bases at V and 0 bases at J, with 10 bases between. The CDR3 loop reads CASSGQISSYNSPLHF. The CDR3 region has the DNA TGTGCCAGCAGTGGACAGATAAGCTCCTATAATTCACCCCTCCACTTT.

The rearrangement joins TRBV30 to TRBJ1-4; D is ambiguous. The CDR3 runs to 13 residues. CDR1 is GTSNPN, CDR2 SVGIG, per germline (reference sequence). The V gene lost 0 bases and the J gene lost 7 bases, with 9 bases spanning the gap. The CDR3, as DNA: TGTGCCTGGAGTGTAATGGGAGGTGAAAAACTGTTTTTT. It translates to CAWSVMGGEKLFF.

This clone showed up just a few times. The chain uses TRBV5-1 and TRBJ2-5; TRBD2 might be the D (5 bases). The CDR3 totals 14 residues. CDR1 is SGHRS and CDR2 is YFSETQ in the germline V gene. The V end was cut by 4 bases, the J end by 3 bases, with 13 bases between. Here the CDR3 reads CASSPGREKETQYF. CDR3 sequence (DNA): TGCGCCAGCAGCCCCGGCCGGGAAAAAGAGACCCAGTACTTC.

This clone has more than one count but fewer than ten. The rearrangement uses TRBV5-4 and TRBJ2-5; TRBD1 aligns across 8 bases. Germline CDR1 SGHNT, CDR2 YYREEE (reference sequence). Trimming at V came to 4 bases and at J to 5 bases, leaving 10 bases not matched to a gene. The CDR3 totals 15 residues. The CDR3 nucleotides are TGTGCCAGCAGCCTAGGGCAGGGGGCATGGGAGACCCAGTACTTC. This sequence encodes CASSLGQGAWETQYF.

The chain employs TRBV27 and TRBJ2-2, with D unresolved. Germline loops: CDR1 MNHEY, CDR2 SMNVEV (reference sequence). The length of the CDR3 is 13 residues. The V end lost 3 bases, the J end lost 7 bases, and 9 bases lay between the germline ends. Written as DNA, the CDR3 is TGTGCCAGCAGTTTTAGGCGAGGCGGGGAGCTGTTTTTT. Protein sequence: CASSFRRGGELFF.

The CDR3 is CASSLWGPDTQYF. The CDR3 DNA is TGTGCCAGCAGCTTGTGGGGCCCAGATACGCAGTATTTT. This chain uses TRBV5-6 with TRBJ2-3; TRBD1 is a possible D gene (5 bases). There are 13 residues in the CDR3. Germline V gene sequence: CDR1 SGHDT, CDR2 YYEEEE. V lost 1 base and J lost 4, with 7 bases in between.

The J gene is TRBJ2-1, the V gene TRBV7-3, with D possibly matching TRBD2 (5 bases). The germline gives CDR1 SGHTA, CDR2 FQGTGA. V was cut by 5 bases and J by 0 bases, with 17 bases left in between. The CDR3 runs to 17 residues. CDR3 loop: CASSATGVPFSYNEQFF. In DNA, the CDR3 is TGTGCCAGCAGCGCCACCGGGGTCCCATTCTCCTACAATGAGCAGTTCTTC.

This clone was observed a handful of times. The chain links TRBV28 to TRBJ1-2; tentatively, D is TRBD1 (5 bases). This CDR3 comprises 14 residues. Per the germline V gene, CDR1 is MDHEN and CDR2 is SYDVKM. V was clipped by 11 bases and J by 4 bases, with 20 bases between them. The CDR3 DNA sequence: TGTGCCTCGCGGGGCCAAGCAGTGCTCTATGGCTACACCTTC. It codes for CASRGQAVLYGYTF.

The rearrangement joins TRBV30 to TRBJ1-4; TRBD1 agrees at 11 bases. Trimming took 3 bases from V and 5 from J; bases not matched to a gene: 5. There are 15 residues in the CDR3. Germline V lookup: CDR1 GTSNPN, CDR2 SVGIG (reference sequence). CDR3 sequence: CAWSRTGGANEKLFF. CDR3 DNA: TGTGCCTGGAGCCGGACAGGGGGCGCGAATGAAAAACTGTTTTTT.

This clone showed up just a few times. A read error may account for a junction end that differs from germline. The V gene is TRBV28, the J gene TRBJ1-2; no definite D call. The length of the CDR3 is 11 residues. Per the germline V gene, CDR1 is MDHEN and CDR2 is SYDVKM. CDR3 coding DNA: TGTGCCAGCAGCTTATTACGGGGCTACACCTTC. As protein: CASSLLRGYTF.

For this clone: This sample also contains other DNA sequences that code for the same CDR3. The V and J genes are TRBV5-1 and TRBJ2-3; D may be TRBD2 (6 bases). The germline V gene has CDR1 SGHRS and CDR2 YFSETQ. With 4 bases removed from V and 0 bases from J, the gap between germline ends came to 9 bases. The CDR3 sequence is 14 residues long. CDR3 coding DNA: TGCGCCAGCAGCCTAGGGACTAGCACAGATACGCAGTATTTT. It is translated as CASSLGTSTDTQYF.

The rearrangement links TRBV28 to TRBJ1-1; TRBD1 matches at 7 bases. Per germline, CDR1 MDHEN and CDR2 SYDVKM. V dropped 8 bases and J dropped 3; count of bases not matched to a gene: 6. The CDR3 length is 13 residues. CDR3 residues: CASLAGQHTEAFF. CDR3 nucleotide sequence: TGTGCCAGCCTGGCGGGACAGCACACTGAAGCTTTCTTT.

The V gene is TRBV4-1, the J gene TRBJ2-3; tentatively, D is TRBD2 (5 bases). The V gene's germline CDR1 is MGHRA and CDR2 YSYEKL. V gave up 1 base and J gave up 0 bases, with 11 bases separating them. This CDR3 is built from 16 residues. The CDR3 DNA reads TGCGCCAGCAGCCAAGCGAGGGATACTAGCACAGATACGCAGTATTTT. Amino acids: CASSQARDTSTDTQYF.

This clone was found once. The chain has TRBV30 and TRBJ2-1; 7 bases align to TRBD2. Germline V gene sequence: CDR1 GTSNPN, CDR2 SVGIG (reference sequence). The CDR3 runs to 14 residues. The V segment lost 0 bases and the J segment 11 bases; nucleotides outside the gene matches: 10. The CDR3 reads CAWSVLGQGGKQFF. CDR3 in DNA: TGTGCCTGGAGTGTACTAGGTCAGGGAGGGAAGCAGTTCTTC. The variable domain in full, completed from reference TRBV30 and TRBJ2-1, reads SQTIHQWPATLVQPVGSPLSLECTVEGTSNPNLYWYRQAAGRGLQLLFYSVGIGQISSEVPQNLSASRPQDRQFILSSKKLLLSDSGFYLCAWSVLGQGGKQFFGPGTRLTVL.

The chain is built from TRBV9 and TRBJ2-2; D possibly corresponds to TRBD2 (5 bases). This CDR3 has 15 residues. V dropped 2 bases and J dropped 7 bases, with 15 bases sitting between them. Germline lookup yields CDR1 SGDLS and CDR2 YYNGEE. DNA of the CDR3: TGTGCCAGCAGCGTTGTCTCCGGGATTGTCGGGGAGCTGTTTTTT. It encodes CASSVVSGIVGELFF.